This note documents a single TCR beta chain sequence. Its matching antigen is unknown. It is unclear where the CDR3 begins or ends on the DNA, so no DNA is shown, and the CDR3 is as TCRdb lists it. This sample was taken from a study of T-cell reconstitution after alpha-beta-depleted transplantation in children. Study outcomes and limitations: Several patients had high TCRbeta diversity at day 60; it came from surviving recipient T cells and thymic progenitors. Among T cells one year after transplant, newly produced cells accounted for most counts and diversity. Alpha-beta T cells about two months after transplant reportedly derived from several hundred expanded graft clones.

Termini included, the CDR3 measures 16 amino acids. Germline CDR1 MGHDK, CDR2 SYGVNS. Library preparation (for TCRbeta) was performed with unique molecular identifiers. One entry per CDR3 protein, called by TCRdb with MiXCR from the PCR reads. The sample consists of fewer than 550,000 distinct CDR3 sequences, roughly 10% of them appearing once. The sequence derives from a female patient aged 2-9 years who had a stem cell transplant for aplastic anemia, so the T cells may come from the graft donor. The sequencing here drew on PBMCs, mostly from graft donor cells, taken 180 days after TCRalphabeta/CD19-depleted stem cell transplant. The chain joins TRBV25-1 to TRBJ2-3; the DNA was not compared with TRBD1, the D call given in the table. Here the CDR3 reads CDSSILGTEPTDTQYF.